This entry lists 24 T cell receptor beta chains sequenced from one sample in a study of blood T cells in healthy people across ages. Using a J-beta primer mix together with a sample-barcoded 5' primer, a second PCR was run for 7 to 11 cycles. Via MiXCR, TCRdb re-called the 5' RACE reads, giving one row per CDR3 protein. The sample yields 1.5 million to 2 million distinct CDR3 sequences, 28% seen once. Sequencing input: blood. Receptors originate from a woman aged 30 to 39 in good health.

This rearrangement joins TRBV24-1 to TRBJ2-7; 10 bases fit TRBD1. This CDR3 region has 18 residues. Germline values: CDR1 KGHDR, CDR2 SFDVKD. V lost 2 bases to trimming and J lost 6 bases; unmatched junction nucleotides: 15. The DNA for the CDR3 is TGTGCCACCAGTGATTGGAAGGGACAGGGGATAGTTCCGAGCGAGCAGTACTTC. Translated, it gives CATSDWKGQGIVPSEQYF.

This clonotype was detected a few times. V usage is TRBV20-1 and J usage is TRBJ2-5; the match to TRBD2 covers 9 bases. V lost 0 bases, J lost 3 bases, and 2 bases stayed unmatched. Germline lookup yields CDR1 DFQATT and CDR2 SNEGSKA (reference sequence). CDR3 length equals 14 residues. CDR3 in DNA: TGCAGTGCTAGAGATCCTAGCGGGAAAGAGACCCAGTACTTC. It is translated as CSARDPSGKETQYF.

This clonotype appeared many times. The chain is built from TRBV20-1 and TRBJ1-2; D gene uncertain. The CDR3 has 12 amino acids. Per germline, CDR1 DFQATT and CDR2 SNEGSKA (reference sequence). V gave up 3 bases and J gave up 4 bases, with 9 bases separating them. The CDR3 nucleotides read TGCAGTGCTAGTCCACGGAGCTATGGCTACACCTTC. It encodes CSASPRSYGYTF.

The rearrangement joins TRBV5-1 to TRBJ2-5; D remains ambiguous. The CDR3 is 12 residues long. Trimming stripped 5 bases from V and 3 bases from J, with 8 bases between. The germline CDR1 and CDR2 sequences are SGHRS and YFSETQ. CDR3 in amino acids: CASSTPKETQYF. The CDR3, as DNA: TGCGCCAGCAGTACGCCTAAAGAGACCCAGTACTTC.

A few counts support this clonotype. The chain is built from TRBV4-3 and TRBJ1-1; D possibly corresponds to TRBD1 (5 bases). The germline V and J ends were trimmed by 6 bases and 3 bases, with 14 bases remaining between them. This CDR3 is built from 14 residues. In germline, CDR1 is LGHNA, CDR2 YSLEER. The CDR3 sequence is CASSPAGRDTEAFF. CDR3 bases: TGCGCCAGCAGTCCCGCAGGGAGGGACACTGAAGCTTTCTTT.

This clonotype was seen a few times. The chain employs TRBV5-1 and TRBJ2-3, with D perhaps TRBD2 (5 bases). In germline, CDR1 is SGHRS, CDR2 YFSETQ. V lost 0 bases to trimming and J lost 6 bases, with 14 bases between them. The CDR3 has 15 amino acids. Here the CDR3 reads CASSLEASPRDTQYF. CDR3 nucleotides: TGCGCCAGCAGCTTGGAGGCTAGCCCCAGGGATACGCAGTATTTT.

The sample holds a few counts of this clonotype. The chain employs TRBV27 and TRBJ2-5, with D uncertain. The V gene's germline CDR1 is MNHEY and CDR2 SMNVEV (reference sequence). CDR3 length equals 14 residues. Trimming removed 8 bases from V and 1 base from J, with 14 bases in between. The CDR3 reads CASSPGSPQETQYF. The CDR3 coding sequence is TGTGCCAGCTCCCCAGGCTCCCCCCAAGAGACCCAGTACTTC.

The CDR3: CASSQTGARNQPQHF. The CDR3 DNA reads TGCGCCAGCAGCCAGACAGGGGCCCGCAATCAGCCCCAGCATTTT. The chain recombines TRBV5-1 with TRBJ1-5; 8 bases line up with TRBD1. The V and J ends lost 4 bases and 2 bases, in that order; junction bases with no gene match: 5. From germline, CDR1 is SGHRS and CDR2 YFSETQ. CDR3 length equals 15 residues.

V and J are TRBV5-1 and TRBJ1-1, with TRBD1 identical over 8 bases. Germline V gives CDR1 SGHRS, CDR2 YFSETQ. This CDR3 spans 16 amino acids. The trim removed 3 bases at V and 1 base at J, leaving 8 bases unmatched. The DNA of the CDR3 is TGCGCCAGCAGCTACTCCGGGACAGGTACGAACACTGAAGCTTTCTTT. Translation gives CASSYSGTGTNTEAFF.

Turning to this clonotype: A junction boundary mismatches the germline segment, possibly from a read error. The chain combines TRBV12-3 or TRBV12-4 with TRBJ1-5; D call uncertain. This CDR3 has 12 amino acids. CDR3 in DNA: TGTGCCAGCAGCCCTATGAATCGGCCCCAGCATTTT. The encoded protein is CASSPMNRPQHF.

This clonotype has a handful of counts. The rearrangement links TRBV12-3 or TRBV12-4 to TRBJ2-4, with TRBD1 matching 9 bases. V was pared by 5 bases and J by 0 bases, with 5 bases of the junction left unmatched. CDR3 length: 16 amino acids. The CDR3 sequence: CASSPRTGEAKNIQYF. The DNA for the CDR3 is TGTGCCAGCAGTCCACGGACAGGGGAAGCCAAAAACATTCAGTACTTC.

V and J are TRBV28 and TRBJ1-3; no firm D call. The V end was cut by 8 bases, the J end by 0 bases, with 8 bases between. CDR3 length: 13 residues. CDR1 is MDHEN and CDR2 is SYDVKM in the germline V gene. CDR3: CASRVGSGNTIYF. Written as DNA, the CDR3 is TGTGCCAGCCGTGTGGGCTCTGGAAACACCATATATTTT.

Details on this clonotype: A clone one base away is much larger, so this may be a read error. The chain couples TRBV29-1 to TRBJ2-7; 9 bases match TRBD2. Germline V gene sequence: CDR1 SQVTM, CDR2 ANQGSEA. The CDR3 is made up of 13 amino acids. Trimming took 6 bases from V and 3 from J; bases not matched to a gene: 6. CDR3 loop: CSVVAGDFYEQYF. In DNA, the CDR3 is TGCAGCGTAGTAGCGGGGGATTTCTACGAGCAGTACTTC.

The CDR3: CASSFRIGPEETQYF. For the CDR3, the DNA is TGTGCCAGCAGCTTCCGGATCGGACCCGAAGAGACCCAGTACTTC. The chain recombines TRBV7-2 with TRBJ2-5; D remains unclear. The V gene's germline CDR1 is SGHTA and CDR2 FQGNSA. V was trimmed by 3 bases and J by 3 bases, leaving 14 bases between them. This CDR3 region has 15 residues.

The rearrangement links TRBV20-1 to TRBJ2-4, with D perhaps TRBD1 (6 bases). The tail of the sequence fits TRBJ2-7 better, so the J call may be wrong. The germline V gene encodes CDR1 DFQATT and CDR2 SNEGSKA (reference sequence). The CDR3 is 12 residues long. The CDR3 reads CSAGQFRYEQYF. Written as DNA, the CDR3 is TGCAGTGCTGGACAGTTCCGCTACGAGCAGTACTTC.

The chain combines TRBV4-1 with TRBJ2-5; 16 bases are shared with TRBD2. Germline V lookup: CDR1 MGHRA, CDR2 YSYEKL. There are 21 residues in the CDR3. Trimming cost V 1 base and J 4 bases; bases outside gene matches: 15. CDR3: CASSQVVGGTSGGAGRETQYF. The DNA of the CDR3 is TGCGCCAGCAGCCAAGTAGTTGGAGGGACTAGCGGGGGGGCAGGGAGAGAGACCCAGTACTTC.

This clonotype came up many times. The chain joins TRBV5-1 to TRBJ2-1; no firm D call. Trimming stripped 1 base from V and 3 bases from J, with 14 bases between. CDR3 length: 16 amino acids. The germline V gene encodes CDR1 SGHRS and CDR2 YFSETQ. CDR3 loop: CASSLRLKLDYNEQFF. The CDR3 DNA reads TGCGCCAGCAGCTTGAGGTTAAAGTTAGACTACAATGAGCAGTTCTTC.

The chain recombines TRBV5-1 with TRBJ1-1; the D gene is possibly TRBD1 (5 bases). Germline V lookup: CDR1 SGHRS, CDR2 YFSETQ. The V gene lost 4 bases and the J gene lost 0 bases, with 16 bases spanning the gap. The CDR3 runs to 16 residues. In DNA form, the CDR3 reads TGCGCCAGCAGCGTCAGGGTATTAGAGATGAACACTGAAGCTTTCTTT. Translation gives CASSVRVLEMNTEAFF.

This clonotype was counted a few times. This chain uses TRBV3-1 with TRBJ1-5; D is perhaps TRBD1 (5 bases). Per germline, CDR1 LGHDT and CDR2 YNNKEL (reference sequence). Trimming pared 0 bases from V and 6 bases from J, leaving 9 bases between. The CDR3 covers 14 residues. CDR3 protein: CASSQDQGVQPQHF. In DNA, the CDR3 is TGTGCCAGCAGCCAAGATCAAGGGGTTCAGCCCCAGCATTTT. Combining the CDR3 with reference TRBV3-1 and TRBJ1-5 gives the whole variable domain DTAVSQTPKYLVTQMGNDKSIKCEQNLGHDTMYWYKQDSKKFLKIMFSYNNKELIINETVPNRFSPKSPDKAHLNLHINSLELGDSAVYFCASSQDQGVQPQHFGDGTRLSIL.

This clonotype has only a few counts. The chain is built from TRBV28 and TRBJ1-4; 9 nucleotides match TRBD1. Germline CDR1 MDHEN, CDR2 SYDVKM. V was clipped by 5 bases and J by 7 bases; unmatched bases: 11. The CDR3 loop spans 16 amino acids. CDR3: CASSPIPGQGAEKLFF. The DNA for the CDR3 is TGTGCCAGCAGTCCGATACCGGGACAGGGCGCTGAAAAACTGTTTTTT.

This clonotype was found a few times. This chain links TRBV5-1 with TRBJ2-5; D remains ambiguous. V was shortened by 4 bases and J by 5 bases, with 21 bases between the two germline ends. CDR1 and CDR2 from the germline V gene are SGHRS and YFSETQ. The CDR3 runs 16 residues. CDR3 sequence (DNA): TGCGCCAGCAGCCGATGGGCCTTACAAACAGCGGAGACCCAGTACTTC. Translated, it gives CASSRWALQTAETQYF.

The chain joins TRBV12-3 or TRBV12-4 to TRBJ2-5; D may be TRBD2 (7 bases). V dropped 4 bases and J dropped 5 bases, with 23 bases sitting between them. The CDR3 sequence is 17 residues long. DNA for the CDR3: TGTGCCAGCAGTTATCTTTTTGGGGGGGGCTTCGAGGAGACCCAGTACTTC. Translating it yields CASSYLFGGGFEETQYF.

The chain recombines TRBV5-5 with TRBJ1-5; D remains ambiguous. V was pared by 4 bases and J by 0 bases, with 11 bases between. Germline CDR1 reads SGHKS; CDR2 reads YYEKEE (reference sequence). The CDR3 is 15 amino acids. CDR3 in DNA: TGTGCCAGCAGCACGGACGGACTTAGCAATCAGCCCCAGCATTTT. Protein sequence: CASSTDGLSNQPQHF.

This chain uses TRBV5-1 with TRBJ2-7; D tentatively fits TRBD1 or TRBD2 (5 bases each). The CDR3 length is 15 residues. Germline CDR1 SGHRS, CDR2 YFSETQ. V gave up 0 bases and J gave up 1 base, with 11 bases separating them. As DNA, the CDR3 is TGCGCCAGCAGCTTGGAGAGGGGTTTATCCTACGAGCAGTACTTC. Its translation: CASSLERGLSYEQYF.